These 8 T cell receptor beta chains share one sample of origin, sequenced in a study of human T cells and chemical hapten exposure. Described time point: pre-sensitization, week 0. Treatment noted: therapeutic diphenylcyclopropenone sensitization with weekly scalp DPC. TCRdb re-called the RACE reads through MiXCR, storing one row per CDR3 protein. The table has about 250,000 distinct CDR3 sequences, around 7.3% seen once. This sample comprised whole blood, obtained in connection with sensitization to the hapten diphenylcyclopropenone (DPC). The receptors here all came from a man aged 18-30 years with alopecia areata. Some clones in this sample may be carry-over from other donors' samples.

J is TRBJ2-3 and V is TRBV24-1; TRBD2 might be the D (5 bases). The germline gives CDR1 KGHDR, CDR2 SFDVKD. The CDR3 is made up of 11 amino acids. V lost 10 bases, J lost 5 bases, and 9 bases lay in between. The DNA for the CDR3 is TGTGCCACTTCCCGGGGAGATACGCAGTATTTT. Translation: CATSRGDTQYF.

This clonotype was detected ten times or more. The chain uses TRBV7-2 and TRBJ1-4, with no clear D. The CDR3 loop spans 14 amino acids. CDR1 and CDR2 (germline): SGHTA, FQGNSA. V was clipped by 5 bases and J by 7 bases, with 14 bases between them. In DNA, the CDR3 is TGTGCCAGCAGCCCAAACTGGGCGGGTGAAAAACTGTTTTTT. Its translation: CASSPNWAGEKLFF.

This chain uses TRBV7-9 with TRBJ2-7; TRBD1 agrees at 7 bases. The CDR3 spans 16 residues. Trimming at V came to 4 bases and at J to 5 bases, leaving 14 bases not matched to a gene. Germline lookup yields CDR1 SEHNR and CDR2 FQNEAQ (reference sequence). The DNA for the CDR3 is TGTGCCAGCAGCTCTCTTCTCGACAGGGTCCCCCACGAGCAGTACTTC. Its protein is CASSSLLDRVPHEQYF. Full variable domain (outside the CDR3, taken from reference TRBV7-9 and TRBJ2-7): DTGVSQNPRHKITKRGQNVTFRCDPISEHNRLYWYRQTLGQGPEFLTYFQNEAQLEKSRLLSDRFSAERPKGSFSTLEIQRTEQGDSAMYLCASSSLLDRVPHEQYFGPGTRLTVT.

This clonotype has at least ten counts. The genes are TRBV10-3 and TRBJ1-3, with D possibly matching TRBD1 (6 bases). This CDR3 contains 15 residues. V lost 2 bases and J 1 base, leaving 9 bases between the germline ends. Germline CDR1 and CDR2: ENHRY and SYGVKD. The CDR3 sequence is CAISERGGSGNTIYF. The CDR3 DNA sequence: TGTGCCATCAGTGAGCGAGGGGGGTCTGGAAACACCATATATTTT.

The chain combines TRBV7-9 with TRBJ2-1; no reliable D call. The CDR3 sequence is 14 residues long. CDR1 is SEHNR, CDR2 FQNEAQ, per germline (reference sequence). V lost 1 base, J lost 6 bases, and 10 bases lay in between. CDR3 in amino acids: CASSLGLLSNEQFF. DNA for the CDR3: TGTGCCAGCAGCTTAGGCCTACTTTCCAATGAGCAGTTCTTC.

CDR3 residues: CATSDQGSGDTEAFF. DNA of the CDR3: TGTGCCACCAGTGATCAGGGCTCCGGGGACACTGAAGCTTTCTTT. The V and J genes are TRBV24-1 and TRBJ1-1, with D possibly matching TRBD1 (5 bases). The CDR3 is made up of 15 amino acids. Germline CDR1 reads KGHDR; CDR2 reads SFDVKD. V was shortened by 3 bases and J by 3 bases, with 13 bases between the two germline ends.

This clonotype was observed many times. The rearrangement joins TRBV7-2 to TRBJ2-1; TRBD1 matches 7 bases. With V trimmed by 4 bases and J by 1 base, 10 bases remained unmatched. The CDR3 has 17 amino acids. Germline assignment: CDR1 SGHTA and CDR2 FQGNSA. In DNA form, the CDR3 reads TGTGCCAGCAGCTCTTCGGGACAGTCGATGTCCTACAATGAGCAGTTCTTC. It encodes CASSSSGQSMSYNEQFF.

J is TRBJ2-5 and V is TRBV7-9; a weak D match, TRBD1 (5 bases). The ends were cut back, 3 bases at V and 1 base at J, with 15 bases in the middle. Germline CDR1 SEHNR, CDR2 FQNEAQ (reference sequence). The CDR3 is made up of 16 amino acids. The chain's CDR3 is CASSFPKGIVQETQYF. The CDR3 DNA follows: TGTGCCAGCAGCTTCCCTAAGGGGATTGTCCAAGAGACCCAGTACTTC.